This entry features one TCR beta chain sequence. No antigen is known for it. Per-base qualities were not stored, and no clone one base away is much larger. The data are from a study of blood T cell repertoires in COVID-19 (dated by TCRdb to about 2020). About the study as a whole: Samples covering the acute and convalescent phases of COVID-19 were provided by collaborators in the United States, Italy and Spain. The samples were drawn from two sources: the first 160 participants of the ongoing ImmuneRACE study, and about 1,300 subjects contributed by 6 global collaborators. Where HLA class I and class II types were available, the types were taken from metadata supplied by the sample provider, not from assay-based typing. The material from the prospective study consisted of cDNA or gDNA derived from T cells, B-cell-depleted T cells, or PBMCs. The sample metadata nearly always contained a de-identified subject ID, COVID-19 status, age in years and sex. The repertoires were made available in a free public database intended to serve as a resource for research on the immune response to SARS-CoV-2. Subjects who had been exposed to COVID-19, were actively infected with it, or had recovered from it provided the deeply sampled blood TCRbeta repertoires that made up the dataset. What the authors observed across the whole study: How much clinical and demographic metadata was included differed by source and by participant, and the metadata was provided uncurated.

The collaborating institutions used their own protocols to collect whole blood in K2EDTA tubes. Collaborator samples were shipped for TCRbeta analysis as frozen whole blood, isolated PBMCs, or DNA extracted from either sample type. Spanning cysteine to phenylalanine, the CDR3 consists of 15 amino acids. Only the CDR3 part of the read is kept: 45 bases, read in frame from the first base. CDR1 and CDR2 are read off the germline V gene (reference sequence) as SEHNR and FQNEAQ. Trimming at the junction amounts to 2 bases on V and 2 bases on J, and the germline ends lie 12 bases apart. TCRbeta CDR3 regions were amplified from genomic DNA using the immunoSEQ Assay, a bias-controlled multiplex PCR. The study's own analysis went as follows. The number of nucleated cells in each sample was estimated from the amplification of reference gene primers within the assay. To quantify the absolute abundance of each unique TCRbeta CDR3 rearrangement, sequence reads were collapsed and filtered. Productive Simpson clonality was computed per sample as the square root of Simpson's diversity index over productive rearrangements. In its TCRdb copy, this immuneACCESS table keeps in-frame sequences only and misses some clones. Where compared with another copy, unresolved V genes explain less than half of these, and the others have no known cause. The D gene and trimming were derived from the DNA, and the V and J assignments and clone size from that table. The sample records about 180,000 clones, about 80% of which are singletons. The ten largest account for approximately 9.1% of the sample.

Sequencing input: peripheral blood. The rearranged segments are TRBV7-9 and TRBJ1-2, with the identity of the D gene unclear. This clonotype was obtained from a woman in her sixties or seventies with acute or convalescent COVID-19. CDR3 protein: CASSLIRFNNYGYTF. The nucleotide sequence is TGTGCCAGCAGCTTAATTCGGTTTAACAACTATGGCTACACCTTC.